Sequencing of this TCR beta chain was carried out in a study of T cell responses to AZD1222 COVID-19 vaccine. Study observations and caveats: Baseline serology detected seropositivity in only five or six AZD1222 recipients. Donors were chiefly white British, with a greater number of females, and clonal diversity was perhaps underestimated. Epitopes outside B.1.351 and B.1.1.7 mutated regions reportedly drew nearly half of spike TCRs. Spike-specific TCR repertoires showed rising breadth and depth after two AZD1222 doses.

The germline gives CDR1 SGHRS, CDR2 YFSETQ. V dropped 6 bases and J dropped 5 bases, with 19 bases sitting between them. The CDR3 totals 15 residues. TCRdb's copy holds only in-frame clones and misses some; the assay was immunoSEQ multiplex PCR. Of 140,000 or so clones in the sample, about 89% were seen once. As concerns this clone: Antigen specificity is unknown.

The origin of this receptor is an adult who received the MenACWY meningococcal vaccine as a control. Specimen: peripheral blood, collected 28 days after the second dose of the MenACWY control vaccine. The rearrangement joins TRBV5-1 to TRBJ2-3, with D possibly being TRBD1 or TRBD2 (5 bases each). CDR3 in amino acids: CASTSGTSVVDTQYF. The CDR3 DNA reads TGCGCCAGCACGTCGGGGACGTCTGTTGTAGATACGCAGTATTTT.